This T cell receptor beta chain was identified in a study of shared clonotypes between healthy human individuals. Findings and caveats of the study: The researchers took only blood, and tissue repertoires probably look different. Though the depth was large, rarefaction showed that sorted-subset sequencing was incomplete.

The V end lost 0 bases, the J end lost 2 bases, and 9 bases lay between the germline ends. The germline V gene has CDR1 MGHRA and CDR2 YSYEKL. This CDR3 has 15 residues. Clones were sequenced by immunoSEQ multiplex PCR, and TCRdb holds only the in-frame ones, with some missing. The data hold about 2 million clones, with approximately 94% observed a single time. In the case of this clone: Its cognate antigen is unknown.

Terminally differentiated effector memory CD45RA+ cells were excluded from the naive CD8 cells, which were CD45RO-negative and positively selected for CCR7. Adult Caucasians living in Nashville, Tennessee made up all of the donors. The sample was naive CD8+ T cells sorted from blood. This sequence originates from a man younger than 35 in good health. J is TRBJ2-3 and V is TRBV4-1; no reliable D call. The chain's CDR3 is CASSQENHLTDTQYF. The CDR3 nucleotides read TGCGCCAGCAGCCAAGAGAACCACCTCACAGATACGCAGTATTTT.